The sequence of this TCR beta chain was determined in a study of immune evolution from preneoplasia to lung adenocarcinoma. General study findings and limits: Compared with EGFR-mutant or double wild-type lesions, KRAS-mutant nodules were more clonal. From normal lung to invasive adenocarcinoma, top clone frequencies appeared to decrease. Later-stage lesions seemingly showed higher T cell density and diversity than normal lung.

Premalignant or tumor cells were enriched by macro-dissection after pathologic assessment. Here immunoSEQ multiplex PCR was the method, and the copy in TCRdb shows in-frame clones only, minus some. This table has under 15,000 clones, 65% to 90% appearing once. About this clone itself: Its antigen is undetermined.

The germline gives CDR1 MNHNS, CDR2 SASEGT. The CDR3 sequence is 12 residues long. Trimming left V 6 bases short and J 1 base short, with 7 bases between. The chain recombines TRBV6-1 with TRBJ2-7; TRBD1 might be the D (6 bases). Sequencing used FFPE lung adenocarcinoma in situ tissue. The source is an older donor with lung adenocarcinoma. The DNA for the CDR3 is TGTGCCAGCAGGACAGGTTCCTACGAGCAGTACTTC. This sequence encodes CASRTGSYEQYF.